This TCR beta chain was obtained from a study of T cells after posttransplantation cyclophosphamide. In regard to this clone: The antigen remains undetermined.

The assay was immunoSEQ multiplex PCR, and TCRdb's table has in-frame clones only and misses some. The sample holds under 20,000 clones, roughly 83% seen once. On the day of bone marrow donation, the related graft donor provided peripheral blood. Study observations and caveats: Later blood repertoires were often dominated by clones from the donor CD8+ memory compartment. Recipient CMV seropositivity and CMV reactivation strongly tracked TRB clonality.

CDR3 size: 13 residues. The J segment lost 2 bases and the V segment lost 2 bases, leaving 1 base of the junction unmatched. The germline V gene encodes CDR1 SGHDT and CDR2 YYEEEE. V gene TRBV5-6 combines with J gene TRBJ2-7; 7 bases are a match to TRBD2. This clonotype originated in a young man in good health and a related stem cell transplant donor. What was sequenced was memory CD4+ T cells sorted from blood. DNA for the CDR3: TGTGCCAGCAGCTTCGCGGGAGCCTACGAGCAGTACTTC. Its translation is CASSFAGAYEQYF.